This T cell receptor (beta chain) came from a study of control samples from healthy donors and cancer patients. Repertoires were generated with immunoSEQ multiplex PCR, while TCRdb's copy carries only in-frame clones and drops some. The sample lists around 99,000 clones, 85% to 90% occurring once. The sample consisted of blood. The TCR sequence derives from a woman aged 45-60 years in good health.

The DNA of the CDR3 is TGTGCCAGCAGTTTCGGCTACAATGAGCAGTTCTTC. Translating it yields CASSFGYNEQFF. The chain is built from TRBV12-3 or TRBV12-4 and TRBJ2-1; unclear D gene. CDR3 length equals 12 residues. V dropped 3 bases and J dropped 3 bases, with 3 bases sitting between them.